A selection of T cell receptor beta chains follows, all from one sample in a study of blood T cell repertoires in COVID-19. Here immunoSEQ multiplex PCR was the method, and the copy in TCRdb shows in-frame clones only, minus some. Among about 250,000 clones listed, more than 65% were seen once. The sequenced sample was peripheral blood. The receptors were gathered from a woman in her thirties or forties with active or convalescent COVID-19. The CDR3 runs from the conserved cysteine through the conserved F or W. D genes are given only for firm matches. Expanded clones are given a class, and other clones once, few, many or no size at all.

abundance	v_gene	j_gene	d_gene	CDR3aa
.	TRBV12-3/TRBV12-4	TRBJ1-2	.	CASRTGPGEGYTF
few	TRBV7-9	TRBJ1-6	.	CASSLETSNSPLHF
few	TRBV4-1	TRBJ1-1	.	CASSQIGPNTEAFF
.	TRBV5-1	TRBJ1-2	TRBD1	CASSGQGAQIYGYTF
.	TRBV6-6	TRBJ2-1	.	CASEPKGGYNNEQFF
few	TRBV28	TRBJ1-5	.	CASSLGSQPQHF
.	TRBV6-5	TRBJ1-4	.	CASRNRDTNEKLFF
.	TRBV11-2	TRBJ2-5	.	CASSFHRKETQYF
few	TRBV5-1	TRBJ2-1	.	CASSPLLDNEQFF
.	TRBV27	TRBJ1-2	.	CASSFDSQYGYTF
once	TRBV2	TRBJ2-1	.	CASMESGGGNEQFF